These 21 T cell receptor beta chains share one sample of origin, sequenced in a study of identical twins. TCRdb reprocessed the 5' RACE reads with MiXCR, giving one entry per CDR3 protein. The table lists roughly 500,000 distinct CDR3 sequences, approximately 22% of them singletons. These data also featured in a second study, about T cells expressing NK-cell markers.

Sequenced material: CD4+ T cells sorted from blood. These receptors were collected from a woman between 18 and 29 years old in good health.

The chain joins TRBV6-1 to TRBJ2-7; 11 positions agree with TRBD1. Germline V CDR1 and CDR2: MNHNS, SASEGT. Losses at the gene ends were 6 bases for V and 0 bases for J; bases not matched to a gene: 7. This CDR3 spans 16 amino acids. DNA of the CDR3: TGTGCCAGCAGGTCATGGGGACAGGGGGTCTCCTACGAGCAGTACTTC. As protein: CASRSWGQGVSYEQYF.

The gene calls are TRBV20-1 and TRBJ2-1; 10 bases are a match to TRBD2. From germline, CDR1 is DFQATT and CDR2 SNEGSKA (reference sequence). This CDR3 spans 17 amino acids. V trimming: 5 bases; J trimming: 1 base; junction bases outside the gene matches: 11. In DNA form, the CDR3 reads TGCAGTGCTCCCGGGACTAGCGTGGGGGTATCCTACAATGAGCAGTTCTTC. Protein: CSAPGTSVGVSYNEQFF.

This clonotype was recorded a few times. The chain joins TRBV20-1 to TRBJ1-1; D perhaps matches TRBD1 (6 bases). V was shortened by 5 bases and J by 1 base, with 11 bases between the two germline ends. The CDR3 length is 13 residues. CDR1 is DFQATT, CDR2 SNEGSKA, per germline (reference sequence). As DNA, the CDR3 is TGCAGTGCTTGTAGACAGGCGAACACTGAAGCTTTCTTT. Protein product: CSACRQANTEAFF.

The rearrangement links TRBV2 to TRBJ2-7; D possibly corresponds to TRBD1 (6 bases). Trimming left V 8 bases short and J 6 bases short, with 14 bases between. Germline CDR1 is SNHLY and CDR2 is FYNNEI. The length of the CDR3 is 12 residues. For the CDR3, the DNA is TGTGCCAGCGGGGGCCTGGGTCTCGAGCAGTACTTC. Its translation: CASGGLGLEQYF.

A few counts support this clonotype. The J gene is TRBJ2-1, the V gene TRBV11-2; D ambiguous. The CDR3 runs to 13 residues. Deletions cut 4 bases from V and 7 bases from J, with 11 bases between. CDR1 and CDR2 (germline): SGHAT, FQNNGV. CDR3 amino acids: CASSSEFSNEQFF. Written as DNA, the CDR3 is TGTGCCAGCAGCTCGGAGTTTTCAAATGAGCAGTTCTTC.

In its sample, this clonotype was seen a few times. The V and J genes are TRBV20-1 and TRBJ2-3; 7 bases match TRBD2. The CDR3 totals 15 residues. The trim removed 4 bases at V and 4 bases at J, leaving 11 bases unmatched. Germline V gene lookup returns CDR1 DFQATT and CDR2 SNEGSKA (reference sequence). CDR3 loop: CSAILAGVYADTQYF. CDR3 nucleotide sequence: TGCAGTGCTATCCTCGCGGGAGTCTATGCAGATACGCAGTATTTT.

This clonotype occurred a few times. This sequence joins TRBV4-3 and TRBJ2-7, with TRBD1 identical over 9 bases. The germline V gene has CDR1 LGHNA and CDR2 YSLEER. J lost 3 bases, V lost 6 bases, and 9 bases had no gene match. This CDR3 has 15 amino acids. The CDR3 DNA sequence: TGCGCCAGCAGTCCTTACGACAGGGGGGGCTACGAGCAGTACTTC. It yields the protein CASSPYDRGGYEQYF.

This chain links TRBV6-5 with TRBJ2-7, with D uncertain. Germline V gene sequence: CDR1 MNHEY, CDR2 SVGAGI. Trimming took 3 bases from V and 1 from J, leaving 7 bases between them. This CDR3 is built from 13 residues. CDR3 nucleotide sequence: TGTGCCAGCAGTTATATCAGTTCCTACGAGCAGTACTTC. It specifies CASSYISSYEQYF.

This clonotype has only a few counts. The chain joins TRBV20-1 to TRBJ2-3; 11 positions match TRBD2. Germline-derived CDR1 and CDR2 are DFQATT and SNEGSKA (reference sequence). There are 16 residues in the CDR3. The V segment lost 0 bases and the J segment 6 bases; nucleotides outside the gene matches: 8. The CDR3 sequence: CSARDPTSGGGDTQYF. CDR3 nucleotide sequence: TGCAGTGCTAGAGACCCCACTAGCGGGGGCGGCGATACGCAGTATTTT.

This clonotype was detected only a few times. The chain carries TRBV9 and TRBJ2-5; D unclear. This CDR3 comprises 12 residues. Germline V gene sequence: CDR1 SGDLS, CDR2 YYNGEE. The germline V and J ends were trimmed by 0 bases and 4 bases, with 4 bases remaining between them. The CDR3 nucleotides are TGTGCCAGCAGCGTAGATGGAGAGACCCAGTACTTC. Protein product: CASSVDGETQYF. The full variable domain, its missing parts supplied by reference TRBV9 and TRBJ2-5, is DSGVTQTPKHLITATGQRVTLRCSPRSGDLSVYWYQQSLDQGLQFLIQYYNGEERAKGNILERFSAQQFPDLHSELNLSSLELGDSALYFCASSVDGETQYFGPGTRLLVL.

CDR3 sequence: CATSRDLLAKDRGNGYTF. The CDR3 nucleotides read TGTGCCACCAGCAGAGACCTCCTGGCCAAGGACAGGGGCAATGGCTACACCTTC. The genes are TRBV15 and TRBJ1-2; 9 bases match TRBD1. The CDR3 covers 18 residues. After removal of 0 bases from V and 6 bases from J, the junction contained 14 bases not matched to a gene. Germline-derived CDR1 and CDR2 are LNHNV and YYDKDF (reference sequence).

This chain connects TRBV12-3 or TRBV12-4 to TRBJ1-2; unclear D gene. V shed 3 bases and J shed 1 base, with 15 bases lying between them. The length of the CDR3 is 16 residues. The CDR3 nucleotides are TGTGCCAGCAGTTTGAAGCGGGCAGCATTTAACTATGGCTACACCTTC. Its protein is CASSLKRAAFNYGYTF.

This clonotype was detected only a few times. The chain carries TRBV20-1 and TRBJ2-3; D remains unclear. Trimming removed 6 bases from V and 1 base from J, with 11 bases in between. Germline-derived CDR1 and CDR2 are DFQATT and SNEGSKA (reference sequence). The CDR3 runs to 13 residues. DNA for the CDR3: TGCAGTGCGTCTGCGGCAGGCACAGATACGCAGTATTTT. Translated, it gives CSASAAGTDTQYF.

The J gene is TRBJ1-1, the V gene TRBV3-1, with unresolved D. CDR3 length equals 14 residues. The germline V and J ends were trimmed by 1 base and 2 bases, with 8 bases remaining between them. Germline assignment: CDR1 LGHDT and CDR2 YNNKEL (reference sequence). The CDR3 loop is CASSQAVFNTEAFF. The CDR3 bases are TGTGCCAGCAGCCAAGCAGTATTTAACACTGAAGCTTTCTTT.

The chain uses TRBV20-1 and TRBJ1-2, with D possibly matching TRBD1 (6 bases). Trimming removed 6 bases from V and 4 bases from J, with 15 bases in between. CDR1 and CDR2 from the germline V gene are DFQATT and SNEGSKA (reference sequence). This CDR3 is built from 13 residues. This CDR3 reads CSATYTGFYGYTF. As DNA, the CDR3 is TGCAGTGCCACTTATACAGGGTTCTATGGCTACACCTTC.

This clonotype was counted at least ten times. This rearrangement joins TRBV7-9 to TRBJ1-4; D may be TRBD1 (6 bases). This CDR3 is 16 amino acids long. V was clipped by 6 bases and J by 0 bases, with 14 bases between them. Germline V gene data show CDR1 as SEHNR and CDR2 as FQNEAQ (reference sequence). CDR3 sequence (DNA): TGTGCCAGCAGTCCACAGGGCGGTGCAACTAATGAAAAACTGTTTTTT. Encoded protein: CASSPQGGATNEKLFF.

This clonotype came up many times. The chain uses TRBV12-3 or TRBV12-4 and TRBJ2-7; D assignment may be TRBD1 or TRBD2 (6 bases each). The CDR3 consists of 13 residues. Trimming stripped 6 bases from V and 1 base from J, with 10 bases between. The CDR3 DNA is TGTGCCAGCAGCCAGGGGAGGTCCTACGAGCAGTACTTC. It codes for CASSQGRSYEQYF.

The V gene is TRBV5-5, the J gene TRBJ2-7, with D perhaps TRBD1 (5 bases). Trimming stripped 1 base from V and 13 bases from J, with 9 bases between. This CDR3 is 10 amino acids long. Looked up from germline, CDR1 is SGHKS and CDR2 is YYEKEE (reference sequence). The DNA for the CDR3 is TGTGCCAGCAGCTTGTATGGGGCTTACTTC. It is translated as CASSLYGAYF.

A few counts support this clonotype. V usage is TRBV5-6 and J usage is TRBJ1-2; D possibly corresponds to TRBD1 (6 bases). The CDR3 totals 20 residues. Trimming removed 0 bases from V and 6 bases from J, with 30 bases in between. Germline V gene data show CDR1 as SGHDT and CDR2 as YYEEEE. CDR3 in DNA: TGTGCCAGCAGCTTGGGGGGGCCAGGAATACTTCACTTGGGCGTGGATGGCTACACCTTC. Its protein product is CASSLGGPGILHLGVDGYTF.

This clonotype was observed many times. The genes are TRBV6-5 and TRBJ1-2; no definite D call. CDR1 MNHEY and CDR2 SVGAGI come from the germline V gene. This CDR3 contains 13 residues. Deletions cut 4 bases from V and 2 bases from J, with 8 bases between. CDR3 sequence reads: CASSLQINYGYTF. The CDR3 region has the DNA TGTGCCAGCAGTTTGCAAATCAACTATGGCTACACCTTC.

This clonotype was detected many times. CDR3 sequence reads: CASSHVEETQYF. DNA for the CDR3: TGTGCCAGCAGCCACGTCGAAGAGACCCAGTACTTC. The V gene is TRBV7-8, the J gene TRBJ2-5; D is undetermined. The CDR3 totals 12 residues. The V gene lost 5 bases and the J gene lost 3 bases, with 7 bases spanning the gap. Looked up from germline, CDR1 is SGHVS and CDR2 is FQNEAQ. Full variable domain (missing parts from reference TRBV7-8 and TRBJ2-5): GAGVSQSPRYKVAKRGQDVALRCDPISGHVSLFWYQQALGQGPEFLTYFQNEAQLDKSGLPSDRFFAERPEGSVSTLKIQRTQQEDSAVYLCASSHVEETQYFGPGTRLLVL.